Below, one T cell receptor (beta chain) is given with its context. The sample comes from a study of blood T cell repertoires in COVID-19. Study summary: Sites across the United States, Italy and Spain contributed samples from acute and convalescent COVID-19. T cells, B-cell-depleted T cells, or PBMCs provided the cDNA or gDNA that served as material.

How the authors handled the data: Reference gene primer amplification gave estimated nucleated cell counts. Repertoires were generated with immunoSEQ multiplex PCR, while TCRdb's copy carries only in-frame clones and drops some. Clone size and V and J calls were adopted from that table, with D and trimming inferred from the DNA. This table has some 190,000 clones, around 85% appearing once. The CDR3 runs to 15 residues. Germline V gene lookup returns CDR1 SEHNR and CDR2 FQNEAQ (reference sequence). Unmatched junction bases numbered 7, after V lost 4 bases and J lost 2 bases. Enrolment of Seattle patients took place during active infection, and they were followed longitudinally.

The TCR sequence derives from a person between 70 and 80 years old with COVID-19, enrolled during active disease. The chain combines TRBV7-9 with TRBJ1-1; 7 nucleotides match TRBD1. The sample was peripheral blood. The CDR3: CASSSDRDSNTEAFF. The CDR3 nucleotides read TGTGCCAGCAGCTCCGACCGGGACAGCAACACTGAAGCTTTCTTT.